This T cell receptor (beta chain) emerged from a study of technical replicates of blood from a few donors. The CDR3 covers 15 residues. Germline V gene sequence: CDR1 SGHRS, CDR2 YFSETQ. Trimming took 0 bases from V and 0 from J, leaving 7 bases between them. Generated by immunoSEQ multiplex PCR, the TCRdb table keeps only in-frame clones and is missing some. In the table there are approximately 90,000 clones, 95% of which are singletons. The chain couples TRBV5-1 to TRBJ1-5; no clear D. Source material: T cells isolated from PBMCs. The clonotype was recovered from a human donor in good health. CDR3 DNA: TGCGCCAGCAGCTTGGCAGGTTATAGCAATCAGCCCCAGCATTTT. It yields the protein CASSLAGYSNQPQHF.